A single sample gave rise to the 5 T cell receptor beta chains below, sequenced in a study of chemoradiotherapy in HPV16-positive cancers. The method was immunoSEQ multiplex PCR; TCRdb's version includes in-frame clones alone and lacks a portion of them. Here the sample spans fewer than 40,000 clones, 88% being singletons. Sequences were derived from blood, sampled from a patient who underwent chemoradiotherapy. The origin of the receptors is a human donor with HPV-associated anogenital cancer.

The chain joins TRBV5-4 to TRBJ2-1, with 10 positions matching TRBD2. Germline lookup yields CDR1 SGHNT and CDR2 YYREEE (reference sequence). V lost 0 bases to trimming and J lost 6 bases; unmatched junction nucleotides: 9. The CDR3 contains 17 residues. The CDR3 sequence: CASSLAGQRGGVNEQFF. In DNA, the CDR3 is TGTGCCAGCAGCTTGGCCGGTCAGCGGGGGGGCGTCAATGAGCAGTTCTTC.

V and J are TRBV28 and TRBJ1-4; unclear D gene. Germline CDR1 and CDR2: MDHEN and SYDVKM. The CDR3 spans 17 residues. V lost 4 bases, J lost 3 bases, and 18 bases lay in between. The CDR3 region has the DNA TGTGCCAGCAGTTCGATAGGAGTATCGGGGTCTAATGAAAAACTGTTTTTT. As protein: CASSSIGVSGSNEKLFF. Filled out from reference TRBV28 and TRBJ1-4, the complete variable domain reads DVKVTQSSRYLVKRTGEKVFLECVQDMDHENMFWYRQDPGLGLRLIYFSYDVKMKEKGDIPEGYSVSREKKERFSLILESASTNQTSMYLCASSSIGVSGSNEKLFFGSGTQLSVL.

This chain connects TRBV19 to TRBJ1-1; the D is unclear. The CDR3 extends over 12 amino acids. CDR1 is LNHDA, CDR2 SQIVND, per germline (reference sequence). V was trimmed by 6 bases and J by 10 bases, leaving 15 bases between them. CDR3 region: CASSLDKKRAFF. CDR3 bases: TGTGCCAGTAGCCTAGACAAGAAAAGAGCTTTCTTT.

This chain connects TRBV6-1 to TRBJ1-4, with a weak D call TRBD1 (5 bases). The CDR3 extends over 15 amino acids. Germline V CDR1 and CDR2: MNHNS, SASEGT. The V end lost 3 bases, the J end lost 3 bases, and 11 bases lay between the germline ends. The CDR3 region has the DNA TGTGCCAGCAGTGATATCTTGGGGGCTAATGAAAAACTGTTTTTT. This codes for CASSDILGANEKLFF.

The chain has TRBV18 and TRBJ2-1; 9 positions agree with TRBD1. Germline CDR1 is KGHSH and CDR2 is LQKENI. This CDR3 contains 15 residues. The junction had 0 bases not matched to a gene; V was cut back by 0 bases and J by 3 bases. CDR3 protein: CASSPPTGGYNEQFF. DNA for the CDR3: TGTGCCAGCTCACCACCGACAGGGGGCTACAATGAGCAGTTCTTC.